This paragraph reports one T cell receptor beta chain. Its matching antigen is unknown. This CDR3 contains 15 residues. In germline, CDR1 is SNHLY, CDR2 FYNNEI. V was trimmed by 1 base and J by 6 bases, leaving 14 bases between them. The data belong to a study of T-cell reconstitution after alpha-beta-depleted transplantation in children. The library targeted TCRbeta and was prepared with unique molecular identifiers. A single record per CDR3 protein comes from TCRdb applying MiXCR to the PCR reads. Altogether just over 200,000 distinct CDR3 sequences are present, around 7.7% being singletons, with the ten largest covering 35% to 45%. Notes on the study in general: Some patients' high day-60 TCRbeta diversity was attributed to recipient cells surviving conditioning. At around two months after transplant, the alpha-beta T cells were reportedly derived from several hundred expanded clones that came from non-depleted graft cells. One year after transplant, T-cell counts and diversity came mostly from newly produced T cells.

The clonotype was recovered from a male patient aged 2 to 9 who had a stem cell transplant for acute myeloid leukemia, so the T cells may come from the graft donor. The sample was PBMCs, mostly from graft donor cells, taken 360 days after TCRalphabeta/CD19-depleted stem cell transplant. The genes are TRBV2 and TRBJ2-3, with D possibly matching TRBD2 (5 bases). CDR3 sequence reads: CASSEVKKGADTQYF. CDR3 bases: TGTGCCAGCAGTGAAGTAAAGAAGGGAGCGGATACGCAGTATTTT.